What follows are 19 T cell receptor beta chains derived from one specimen sequenced in a study of blood T cell repertoires in COVID-19. Clones were sequenced by immunoSEQ multiplex PCR, and TCRdb holds only the in-frame ones, with some missing. This table holds 140,000 or so clones, roughly 82% found once. Sequenced: peripheral blood. Receptors originate from a human donor in a cohort sampled during active COVID-19.

V is TRBV18 and J is TRBJ1-5, with 10 bases fitting TRBD1. The CDR3 is 17 residues long. Germline V gene sequence: CDR1 KGHSH, CDR2 LQKENI. The V and J ends lost 3 bases and 3 bases, in that order; junction bases with no gene match: 8. CDR3 sequence (DNA): TGTGCCAGCTCACCGGGACAGGGGAGAGGGATCAATCAGCCCCAGCATTTT. It codes for CASSPGQGRGINQPQHF.

V gene TRBV6-6 combines with J gene TRBJ1-2; possible D gene TRBD1, 6 bases. This CDR3 has 14 amino acids. CDR1 MNHNY and CDR2 SVGAGI come from the germline V gene (reference sequence). Trimming took off 5 bases at V and 8 bases at J, with 18 bases between the two ends. CDR3 bases: TGTGCCAGCAGTCCACCAGGGGCCCCGGGAGGCTACACCTTC. Translating it yields CASSPPGAPGGYTF.

This chain connects TRBV2 to TRBJ1-1; D is unclear. The length of the CDR3 is 12 residues. Germline V lookup: CDR1 SNHLY, CDR2 FYNNEI. The V and J ends lost 8 bases and 6 bases respectively, with 13 bases between them. For the CDR3, the DNA is TGTGCCAGCCTCATTCGAGGTCCTGAAGCTTTCTTT. Translating it yields CASLIRGPEAFF.

J is TRBJ2-1 and V is TRBV2; 9 bases fit TRBD1. V lost 10 bases, J lost 4 bases, and 8 bases stayed unmatched. The CDR3 runs to 14 residues. Germline CDR1 is SNHLY and CDR2 is FYNNEI. This CDR3 reads CATSEQGAYNEQFF. The CDR3 DNA sequence: TGTGCCACCTCTGAACAGGGGGCTTACAATGAGCAGTTCTTC.

The chain combines TRBV7-9 with TRBJ2-1; perhaps TRBD2 as D (6 bases). CDR3 size: 13 residues. Germline values: CDR1 SEHNR, CDR2 FQNEAQ (reference sequence). V lost 5 bases, J lost 9 bases, and 14 bases lay in between. CDR3 in amino acids: CASSPGTAGEQFF. CDR3 nucleotide sequence: TGTGCCAGCAGCCCCGGGACTGCGGGTGAGCAGTTCTTC.

This clone was seen at least ten times. V and J are TRBV7-9 and TRBJ2-7; TRBD2 matches 7 bases. This CDR3 spans 13 amino acids. Germline values: CDR1 SEHNR, CDR2 FQNEAQ (reference sequence). J lost 3 bases, V lost 5 bases, and 4 bases had no gene match. The CDR3: CASSAGASYEQYF. The CDR3 DNA sequence: TGTGCCAGCAGCGCGGGAGCGAGCTACGAGCAGTACTTC.

V usage is TRBV5-1 and J usage is TRBJ1-1; 7 bases are shared with TRBD1. With 4 bases clipped from V and 1 base from J, the junction kept 7 bases outside the gene matches. The CDR3 is made up of 15 amino acids. Germline loops: CDR1 SGHRS, CDR2 YFSETQ. DNA of the CDR3: TGCGCCAGCAGCGCAGGGGGAGTGGAGAACACTGAAGCTTTCTTT. Translating gives CASSAGGVENTEAFF.

The J gene is TRBJ2-2, the V gene TRBV11-2, with 10 bases lining up with TRBD2. V lost 1 base and J lost 0; bases outside the gene matches: 5. CDR1 SGHAT and CDR2 FQNNGV come from the germline V gene. CDR3 length: 18 residues. The chain's CDR3 is CASSLALAGATNTGELFF. As DNA, the CDR3 is TGTGCCAGCAGCTTAGCCCTAGCGGGGGCCACGAACACCGGGGAGCTGTTTTTT.

As regards this clone: Its ends do not fully match the called genes, so a read error is possible. The chain joins TRBV6-2 or TRBV6-3 to TRBJ2-1, with D possibly matching TRBD2 (6 bases). This CDR3 spans 15 amino acids. Germline lookup yields CDR1 MNHEY and CDR2 SVGEGT. DNA for the CDR3: TGTGCCAGCAGTTCGCTAGCGACATCGGCAGGTGAGCAGCTCTTC. The encoded protein is CASSSLATSAGEQLF.

The chain couples TRBV28 to TRBJ1-3; D is possibly TRBD1 (5 bases). Germline CDR1 and CDR2: MDHEN and SYDVKM. The CDR3 length is 14 residues. Trimming shortened V by 2 bases and J by 2 bases, and 7 bases separated the two germline ends. Here the CDR3 DNA reads TGTGCCAGCAGTTTACCAGGGACTGGAAACACCATATATTTT. As protein: CASSLPGTGNTIYF.

The V gene is TRBV5-1, the J gene TRBJ2-3; D may be TRBD2 (5 bases). Germline lookup yields CDR1 SGHRS and CDR2 YFSETQ. V was trimmed by 8 bases and J by 0 bases, leaving 7 bases between them. The CDR3 is 12 amino acids. CDR3 DNA: TGCGCCAGTAGCGTAAGCACAGATACGCAGTATTTT. Its protein is CASSVSTDTQYF.

The CDR3 sequence is CASSFLASGLAEAFF. The CDR3, as DNA: TGTGCCAGCAGCTTCCTCGCGAGTGGACTCGCTGAAGCTTTCTTT. This chain connects TRBV7-9 to TRBJ1-1; D not resolved. V was pared by 3 bases and J by 6 bases, with 17 bases between. Per germline, CDR1 SEHNR and CDR2 FQNEAQ (reference sequence). This CDR3 region has 15 residues.

The chain is built from TRBV2 and TRBJ2-7; D may be TRBD2 (5 bases). Germline V gene lookup returns CDR1 SNHLY and CDR2 FYNNEI. V lost 3 bases, J lost 2 bases, and 14 bases lay in between. The CDR3 has 15 amino acids. CDR3 residues: CASSDPPRGTYEQYV. The CDR3 coding sequence is TGTGCCAGCAGTGACCCCCCCCGAGGGACCTACGAGCAGTACGTC.

As DNA, the CDR3 is TGTGCCAGCAGTTACGGGACTTACAATGAGCAGTTCTTC. It yields the protein CASSYGTYNEQFF. The V and J genes are TRBV7-3 and TRBJ2-1, with D possibly TRBD2 on 6 matching bases. Trimming pared 6 bases from V and 4 bases from J, leaving 10 bases between. In germline, CDR1 is SGHTA, CDR2 FQGTGA. There are 13 residues in the CDR3. Filled out from reference TRBV7-3 and TRBJ2-1, the complete variable domain reads GAGVSQTPSNKVTEKGKYVELRCDPISGHTALYWYRQSLGQGPEFLIYFQGTGAADDSGLPNDRFFAVRPEGSVSTLKIQRTERGDSAVYLCASSYGTYNEQFFGPGTRLTVL.

This sequence joins TRBV6-6 and TRBJ1-1; the D gene is possibly TRBD1 (5 bases). This CDR3 has 13 residues. The germline V gene encodes CDR1 MNHNY and CDR2 SVGAGI (reference sequence). V was cut by 6 bases and J by 3 bases, with 11 bases left in between. The CDR3 here is CASSFQGDTEAFF. Here the CDR3 DNA reads TGTGCCAGCAGCTTTCAAGGGGACACTGAAGCTTTCTTT.

CDR3 bases: TGTGCCAGCAGCTTGGCCCCCTTGGGCGAGGAAGCGGCCTACGAGCAGTACTTC. Translated: CASSLAPLGEEAAYEQYF. The gene calls are TRBV5-5 and TRBJ2-7, with D possibly TRBD2 on 5 matching bases. V dropped 0 bases and J dropped 2 bases, with 21 bases sitting between them. Germline CDR1 SGHKS, CDR2 YYEKEE (reference sequence). The CDR3 is made up of 18 amino acids.

The chain combines TRBV19 with TRBJ1-2; 8 bases fit TRBD1. The trim removed 6 bases at V and 5 bases at J, leaving 5 bases unmatched. Germline V gene sequence: CDR1 LNHDA, CDR2 SQIVND (reference sequence). CDR3 length: 13 amino acids. CDR3: CASSPTGEYGYTF. The CDR3 DNA reads TGTGCCAGTAGCCCGACAGGGGAATATGGCTACACCTTC.

V is TRBV30 and J is TRBJ1-2; 9 bases are a match to TRBD1. The germline gives CDR1 GTSNPN, CDR2 SVGIG (reference sequence). The V segment lost 3 bases and the J segment 5 bases; nucleotides outside the gene matches: 4. The CDR3 spans 13 residues. The CDR3 is CAWSWTGDYGYTF. The CDR3 coding sequence is TGTGCCTGGAGCTGGACAGGGGATTATGGCTACACCTTC. The entire variable domain, with the rest obtained from reference TRBV30 and TRBJ1-2, is as follows: SQTIHQWPATLVQPVGSPLSLECTVEGTSNPNLYWYRQAAGRGLQLLFYSVGIGQISSEVPQNLSASRPQDRQFILSSKKLLLSDSGFYLCAWSWTGDYGYTFGSGTRLTVV.

This rearrangement joins TRBV3-1 (or the pseudogene TRBV3-2) to TRBJ2-5; the match to TRBD2 covers 8 bases. Per the germline V gene, CDR1 is LGHDT and CDR2 is YNNKEL (reference sequence). The CDR3 is 16 residues long. V dropped 5 bases and J dropped 4; count of bases not matched to a gene: 12. The CDR3 DNA reads TGTGCCAGCAGCGTCCTGAGCGGGGGCCGGGGAGAGACCCAGTACTTC. This gives the protein CASSVLSGGRGETQYF.